Below, 5 T cell receptor beta chains from the same sample are listed, as sequenced in a study of shared clonotypes between healthy human individuals. Sequencing was performed with immunoSEQ multiplex PCR; in TCRdb, only in-frame clones are kept and a portion is missing. This sample has about 700,000 clones; under 95% occur once, and the top ten carry 20% to 25%. Naive CD8 cells lacked CD45RO and underwent positive selection for CCR7, leaving out terminally differentiated effector memory CD45RA+ cells. Sequenced sample: naive CD8+ T cells sorted from blood. Receptors originate from a man aged 25 to 45 in good health.

Details on this clone: Within the sample, other DNA sequences also encode this same CDR3. The chain links TRBV7-9 to TRBJ2-3; 9 bases are a match to TRBD1. CDR1 is SEHNR, CDR2 FQNEAQ, per germline (reference sequence). CDR3 size: 15 residues. V trimming: 0 bases; J trimming: 3 bases; junction bases outside the gene matches: 1. CDR3 amino acids: CASSLAGTGTDTQYF. DNA for the CDR3: TGTGCCAGCAGCTTAGCCGGGACAGGGACAGATACGCAGTATTTT.

The chain has TRBV27 and TRBJ1-1; tentatively, D is TRBD1 (5 bases). V was trimmed by 7 bases and J by 8 bases, leaving 20 bases between them. Germline CDR1 and CDR2: MNHEY and SMNVEV (reference sequence). CDR3 length: 14 residues. The CDR3, as DNA: TGTGCCAGCAAAGTCCAACCCCGGGGCGCGGAAGCTTTCTTT. Amino acids: CASKVQPRGAEAFF.

V gene TRBV28 combines with J gene TRBJ2-5; TRBD1 matches at 8 bases. The CDR3 sequence is 14 residues long. Germline V gene sequence: CDR1 MDHEN, CDR2 SYDVKM. V was pared by 2 bases and J by 5 bases, with 4 bases of the junction left unmatched. CDR3 sequence (DNA): TGTGCCAGCAGTTTACGGACAGGGAGGGAGACCCAGTACTTC. Translated, it gives CASSLRTGRETQYF.

J is TRBJ2-1 and V is TRBV4-1; D uncertain. Trimming removed 4 bases at V and 4 bases at J, with 11 bases between. Germline loops: CDR1 MGHRA, CDR2 YSYEKL. CDR3 length: 14 amino acids. DNA of the CDR3: TGCGCCAGCAGCCCCCTAAGTACGTACAATGAGCAGTTCTTC. It yields the protein CASSPLSTYNEQFF.

This chain links TRBV5-4 with TRBJ2-7; 8 bases agree with TRBD2. CDR1 and CDR2 from the germline V gene are SGHNT and YYREEE (reference sequence). J lost 6 bases, V lost 4 bases, and 12 bases had no gene match. The CDR3 length is 15 residues. The CDR3 reads CASSAGTSGSPEQYF. The DNA for the CDR3 is TGTGCCAGCAGCGCCGGAACTAGCGGTTCCCCCGAGCAGTACTTC.